A selection of T cell receptor beta chains follows, all from one sample in a study of shared clonotypes between healthy human individuals. Using immunoSEQ multiplex PCR, the repertoire was profiled, and TCRdb retains in-frame clones only, with some absent. Of roughly 2.1 million clones in the sample, about 92% were seen once. The sample comprised naive CD8+ T cells from PBMCs. Receptors originate from a man aged 18-30 years in good health. Some clones in this sample may be carry-over from other donors' samples. The CDR3 runs from the conserved cysteine through the conserved F or W. D genes are given only for firm matches. Size tells how often a clone was seen (once, few, many) or the class of an expanded clone, and some rows leave it out.

d_call,j_call,v_call,clone_size,cdr3_nt,cdr3_aa
.,TRBJ2-2,TRBV5-6,once,TGTGCCAGCAGCTTGAGTAACGGCGGGGAGCTGTTTTTT,CASSLSNGGELFF
TRBD2,TRBJ2-7,TRBV29-1,.,TGCAGCGTTGGGGAGCGGGGTTACTCCTACGAGCAGTACTTC,CSVGERGYSYEQYF
.,TRBJ2-7,TRBV14,.,TGTGCCAGCAGTCAACAGGGCTACGAGCAGTACTTC,CASSQQGYEQYF
TRBD1,TRBJ1-2,TRBV7-3,.,TGTGCCAGCAGTTCGACAGGGGACGGCGGCTACACCTTC,CASSSTGDGGYTF
.,TRBJ1-1,TRBV5-5,once,TGTGCCAGCAGCTTGGTCGAGAGCTGGGAAGCTTTCTTT,CASSLVESWEAFF
.,TRBJ2-5,TRBV28,once,TGTGCCAGCAGTCCCGCGGGACAAGAAGAGACCCAGTACTTC,CASSPAGQEETQYF
.,TRBJ1-2,TRBV7-9,once,TGTGCCAGCAGCTTACGGGAGGGCCCCAACTATGGCTACACCTTC,CASSLREGPNYGYTF
.,TRBJ1-1,TRBV10-3,.,TGTGCCATCAGTGAGCGGGTCAGGGTTTTATCGGTTGGGACTGAAGCTTTCTTT,CAISERVRVLSVGTEAFF
.,TRBJ2-3,TRBV7-8,once,TGTGCCACCAGGACCACCACATTCACAGATACGCAGTATTTT,CATRTTTFTDTQYF
.,TRBJ2-1,TRBV12-5,.,TGTGCTAGCCAGGCTGGGGGCAATGAGCAGTTCTTC,CASQAGGNEQFF
.,TRBJ1-3,TRBV5-3,.,TGTGCCAGAAGCGGCGAGACCCATTCTGGAAACACCATATATTTT,CARSGETHSGNTIYF